This T cell receptor (beta chain) came from a study of cytomegalovirus exposure and HLA in healthy donors. Across the whole study: A prior analysis found more than 90 million unique TCR beta sequences from around 180 million T cells.

In regard to this clone: Its target is not known.

Study-wide points: In a later analysis, TCR beta V- and J-gene trimming showed a link to a missense DCLRE1C variant.

The PCR employed 60 Vbeta primers together with 13 Jbeta primers. Sequencing used immunoSEQ multiplex PCR; TCRdb keeps in-frame clones, though not all of them. The data hold some 110,000 clones, with nearly 15% observed a single time. The source of this sequence is a female donor in good health and CMV-seronegative. Sequences were obtained from PBMCs.

The CDR3, as DNA: TGTGCCAGCAGCTTAGGGGGCGTGGGCAATGAGCAGTTCTTC. Translation: CASSLGGVGNEQFF. The chain combines TRBV7-9 with TRBJ2-1, with D tentatively TRBD1 (5 bases). Germline V lookup: CDR1 SEHNR, CDR2 FQNEAQ (reference sequence). This CDR3 comprises 14 residues. Deletions cut 1 base from V and 6 bases from J, with 10 bases between. The complete variable domain, with remaining parts taken from reference TRBV7-9 and TRBJ2-1, reads DTGVSQNPRHKITKRGQNVTFRCDPISEHNRLYWYRQTLGQGPEFLTYFQNEAQLEKSRLLSDRFSAERPKGSFSTLEIQRTEQGDSAMYLCASSLGGVGNEQFFGPGTRLTVL.